The text below deals with one T cell receptor (beta chain). The V gene end was trimmed by 5 bases and the J gene end by 10 bases; junction bases not matched to a gene: 10. This CDR3 is 16 amino acids long. Germline CDR1 PRHDT, CDR2 FYEKMQ (reference sequence). This sample was taken from a study of blood T cell repertoires in COVID-19. Turning to the study itself: T cells, B-cell-depleted T cells, or PBMCs provided the cDNA or gDNA that served as material.

Profiling relied on immunoSEQ multiplex PCR, and the TCRdb table lists in-frame clones only, not all of them. The sample yields tens of thousands of clones, 70% to 90% seen once. This TCR derives from a human donor with active COVID-19. The donor label of this sample is uncertain. The material sequenced was peripheral blood. The V and J genes are TRBV13 and TRBJ2-3, with 15 bases lining up with TRBD2. The CDR3 protein is CASSPIGLAGGPAQYF. CDR3 DNA sequence: TGTGCCAGCAGCCCGATAGGACTAGCGGGAGGGCCGGCGCAGTATTTT.